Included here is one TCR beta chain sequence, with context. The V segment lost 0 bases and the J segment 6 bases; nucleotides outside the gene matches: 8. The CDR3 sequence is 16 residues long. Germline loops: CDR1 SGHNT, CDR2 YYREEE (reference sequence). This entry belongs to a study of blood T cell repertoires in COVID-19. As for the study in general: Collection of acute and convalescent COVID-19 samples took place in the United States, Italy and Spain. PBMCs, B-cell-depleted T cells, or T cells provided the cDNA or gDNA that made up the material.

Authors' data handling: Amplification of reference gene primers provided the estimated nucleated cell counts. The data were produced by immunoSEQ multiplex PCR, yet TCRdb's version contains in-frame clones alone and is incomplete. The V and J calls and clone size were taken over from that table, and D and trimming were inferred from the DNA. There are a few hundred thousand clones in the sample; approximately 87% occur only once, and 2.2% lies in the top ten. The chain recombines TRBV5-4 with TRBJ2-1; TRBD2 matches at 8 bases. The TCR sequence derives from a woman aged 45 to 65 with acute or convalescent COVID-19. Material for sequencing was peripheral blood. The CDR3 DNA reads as TGTGCCAGCAGCTTGGCCCGACCGGGGGGGACCAATGAGCAGTTCTTC. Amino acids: CASSLARPGGTNEQFF.